The 19 T cell receptor beta chains below were found in one sample sequenced in a study of blood T cell repertoires in COVID-19. Some clones are missing from TCRdb's copy, which holds only in-frame ones; the method was immunoSEQ multiplex PCR. The sample holds 200,000 to 250,000 clones, around 81% seen once. Sequences were obtained from peripheral blood. These receptors were obtained from a human donor in a cohort sampled during active COVID-19.

This clone was observed once. The V gene is TRBV12-3 or TRBV12-4, the J gene TRBJ2-5; 9 bases are a match to TRBD2. After removal of 9 bases from V and 5 bases from J, the junction contained 7 bases not matched to a gene. This CDR3 has 13 residues. CDR3 in amino acids: CASSPGLAETQYF. CDR3 coding DNA: TGTGCCAGTTCCCCGGGACTAGCCGAGACCCAGTACTTC.

In this sample, this clone turned up once. The chain couples TRBV5-1 to TRBJ2-5; D perhaps matches TRBD2 (5 bases). CDR3 length equals 13 residues. Germline lookup yields CDR1 SGHRS and CDR2 YFSETQ. V lost 0 bases, J lost 5 bases, and 8 bases lay in between. The CDR3 coding sequence is TGCGCCAGCAGCTTGGGAGAGCGGGAGACCCAGTACTTC. Translation: CASSLGERETQYF.

This clone was seen a single time. This rearrangement joins TRBV4-3 to TRBJ2-2, with D possibly matching TRBD1 (6 bases). This CDR3 has 16 amino acids. V lost 4 bases and J 6 bases, leaving 18 bases between the germline ends. The V gene's germline CDR1 is LGHNA and CDR2 YSLEER. The CDR3 coding sequence is TGCGCCAGCAGCCCGAGTCGGGACACTCAAGCCGGGGAGCTGTTTTTT. This encodes CASSPSRDTQAGELFF.

The chain links TRBV5-1 to TRBJ2-3; perhaps TRBD2 as D (5 bases). The V end lost 2 bases, the J end lost 0 bases, and 10 bases lay between the germline ends. In germline, CDR1 is SGHRS, CDR2 YFSETQ. The CDR3 runs 15 residues. The CDR3 DNA is TGCGCCAGCAGCTTAAGAGGCGGGAGCACAGATACGCAGTATTTT. It encodes CASSLRGGSTDTQYF.

The rearrangement uses TRBV19 and TRBJ2-5, with a weak D call TRBD1 (5 bases). The germline V gene has CDR1 LNHDA and CDR2 SQIVND (reference sequence). This CDR3 has 14 amino acids. V was trimmed by 3 bases and J by 2 bases, leaving 10 bases between them. The CDR3 reads CASSMGRFQETQYF. CDR3 nucleotide sequence: TGTGCCAGTAGTATGGGGCGGTTTCAAGAGACCCAGTACTTC.

This chain uses TRBV2 with TRBJ2-3, with 8 positions matching TRBD1. The junction had 11 bases not matched to a gene; V was cut back by 9 bases and J by 0 bases. Germline V CDR1 and CDR2: SNHLY, FYNNEI. The CDR3 is 16 amino acids. As DNA, the CDR3 is TGTGCCAGTAGAGATTGGACAGGGACTAGCACAGATACGCAGTATTTT. Amino acid sequence: CASRDWTGTSTDTQYF.

V gene TRBV19 combines with J gene TRBJ2-7, with D possibly matching TRBD1 (5 bases). This CDR3 is 13 amino acids long. Germline V gives CDR1 LNHDA, CDR2 SQIVND (reference sequence). V lost 4 bases, J lost 8 bases, and 15 bases lay in between. CDR3 DNA sequence: TGTGCCAGTAGTACTTCCGGACAAATCCAGCAGTACTTC. The encoded protein is CASSTSGQIQQYF.

This clone has at least ten counts. The chain couples TRBV12-3 or TRBV12-4 to TRBJ1-6; unclear D gene. V was cut by 6 bases and J by 14 bases, with 14 bases left in between. The CDR3 length is 12 residues. CDR3 nucleotides: TGTGCCAGCAGCCCCTCGGTTACGGCCCTCCACTTT. Protein sequence: CASSPSVTALHF.

This rearrangement joins TRBV9 to TRBJ1-4; no clear D gene. Germline V gene sequence: CDR1 SGDLS, CDR2 YYNGEE. Trimming removed 0 bases from V and 5 bases from J, with 5 bases in between. The CDR3 spans 13 residues. The DNA for the CDR3 is TGTGCCAGCAGCGTAGGGCCCAATGAAAAACTGTTTTTT. It is translated as CASSVGPNEKLFF.

V is TRBV24-1 and J is TRBJ1-4; 7 positions match TRBD1. After removal of 4 bases from V and 7 bases from J, the junction contained 8 bases not matched to a gene. In germline, CDR1 is KGHDR, CDR2 SFDVKD. This CDR3 is 15 amino acids long. The CDR3 loop reads CATSDRDRAGEKLFF. The CDR3 region has the DNA TGTGCCACCAGTGACCGTGACAGGGCGGGTGAAAAACTGTTTTTT.

The V gene is TRBV5-1, the J gene TRBJ2-5; 7 bases are shared with TRBD2. V was pared by 8 bases and J by 4 bases, with 8 bases of the junction left unmatched. The CDR3 totals 13 residues. Germline V gene sequence: CDR1 SGHRS, CDR2 YFSETQ. The CDR3 DNA reads TGCGCCAGTCACACGGGAGGTGGAGAGACCCAGTACTTC. It is translated as CASHTGGGETQYF.

The CDR3, as DNA: TGTGCCAGCAGTGAACGGGATGGAACTAGCGGGAGCTACGAGCAGTACTTC. It yields the protein CASSERDGTSGSYEQYF. This chain uses TRBV25-1 with TRBJ2-7, with 11 bases matching TRBD2. V dropped 2 bases and J dropped 3; count of bases not matched to a gene: 9. CDR1 MGHDK and CDR2 SYGVNS come from the germline V gene. CDR3 length equals 17 residues.

The chain uses TRBV2 and TRBJ2-5; D is ambiguous. The CDR3 length is 17 residues. Looked up from germline, CDR1 is SNHLY and CDR2 is FYNNEI. V lost 2 bases and J 1 base, leaving 17 bases between the germline ends. In DNA form, the CDR3 reads TGTGCCAGCAGTGAACGCGGCGGAAGGCTCAGCCAAGAGACCCAGTACTTC. This sequence encodes CASSERGGRLSQETQYF.

The rearrangement joins TRBV19 to TRBJ1-3; D is ambiguous. This CDR3 has 13 residues. The germline gives CDR1 LNHDA, CDR2 SQIVND (reference sequence). The germline V and J ends were trimmed by 3 bases and 4 bases, with 7 bases remaining between them. This chain's CDR3 is CASSMAQGNTIYF. The CDR3, as DNA: TGTGCCAGTAGTATGGCACAAGGAAACACCATATATTTT.

CDR3 protein: CASSQAGQTNYGYTF. DNA for the CDR3: TGTGCCAGCAGCCAAGCTGGACAGACAAACTATGGCTACACCTTC. V is TRBV4-2 and J is TRBJ1-2; tentative D call: TRBD1 (6 bases). V was cut by 1 base and J by 2 bases, with 11 bases left in between. The length of the CDR3 is 15 residues. Looked up from germline, CDR1 is LGHNA and CDR2 is YNFKEQ.

The chain is built from TRBV5-6 and TRBJ2-7; 8 positions agree with TRBD1. This CDR3 has 12 amino acids. Germline lookup yields CDR1 SGHDT and CDR2 YYEEEE. V trimming: 7 bases; J trimming: 6 bases; junction bases outside the gene matches: 6. In DNA form, the CDR3 reads TGTGCCAGCTCTAGGACAGGGCGCGAGCAGTACTTC. It yields the protein CASSRTGREQYF.

J is TRBJ1-2 and V is TRBV3-1 (or the pseudogene TRBV3-2); D not resolved. Trimming shortened V by 1 base and J by 5 bases, and 8 bases separated the two germline ends. The germline V gene encodes CDR1 LGHDT and CDR2 YNNKEL (reference sequence). This CDR3 is 13 amino acids long. This chain's CDR3 is CASSQGVRYGYTF. The CDR3 DNA is TGTGCCAGCAGCCAAGGGGTGAGGTATGGCTACACCTTC.

This clone was observed once. The V gene is TRBV28, the J gene TRBJ1-6; a possible D gene is TRBD1 (5 bases). CDR1 is MDHEN, CDR2 SYDVKM, per germline. The CDR3 spans 13 residues. Trimming left V 3 bases short and J 14 bases short, with 14 bases between. The CDR3 region is CASSFGRGKALHF. CDR3 bases: TGTGCCAGCAGTTTCGGACGGGGGAAGGCCCTCCACTTT.

For this clone: Different DNA sequences within this sample yield the same CDR3. The V gene is TRBV11-2, the J gene TRBJ2-3; 8 positions match TRBD2. This CDR3 region has 15 residues. Losses at the gene ends were 1 base for V and 0 bases for J; bases not matched to a gene: 0. The germline V gene has CDR1 SGHAT and CDR2 FQNNGV. CDR3 sequence (DNA): TGTGCCAGCAGCTTAGCTAGCGGGAGCACAGATACGCAGTATTTT. The encoded protein is CASSLASGSTDTQYF. Full variable domain (rest looked up from reference TRBV11-2 and TRBJ2-3): EAGVAQSPRYKIIEKRQSVAFWCNPISGHATLYWYQQILGQGPKLLIQFQNNGVVDDSQLPKDRFSAERLKGVDSTLKIQPAKLEDSAVYLCASSLASGSTDTQYFGPGTRLTVL.